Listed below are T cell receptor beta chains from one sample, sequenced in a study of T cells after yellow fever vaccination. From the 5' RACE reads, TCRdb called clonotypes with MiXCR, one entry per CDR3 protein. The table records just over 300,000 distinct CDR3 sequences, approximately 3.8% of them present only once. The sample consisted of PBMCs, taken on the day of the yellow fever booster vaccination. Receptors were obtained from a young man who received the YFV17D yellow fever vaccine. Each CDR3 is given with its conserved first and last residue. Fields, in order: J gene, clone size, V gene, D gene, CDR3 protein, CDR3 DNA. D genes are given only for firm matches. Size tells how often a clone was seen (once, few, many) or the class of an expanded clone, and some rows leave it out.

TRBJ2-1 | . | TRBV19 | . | CASSIGFYNEQFF | TGTGCCAGTAGTATCGGATTTTACAATGAGCAGTTCTTC
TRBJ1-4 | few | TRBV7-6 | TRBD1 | CASSALGQVNEKLFF | TGTGCCAGCAGTGCCTTGGGACAGGTGAATGAAAAACTGTTTTTT
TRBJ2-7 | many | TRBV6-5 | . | CASGRTVPYEQYF | TGTGCCAGCGGCCGGACAGTACCCTACGAGCAGTACTTC
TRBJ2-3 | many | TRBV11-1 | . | CASSRRQVTDTQYF | TGTGCCAGCAGCCGTCGGCAGGTCACAGATACGCAGTATTTT
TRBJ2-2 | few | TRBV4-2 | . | CASSQDSRGGTGELFF | TGTGCCAGCAGCCAAGATAGTCGAGGGGGCACCGGGGAGCTGTTTTTT
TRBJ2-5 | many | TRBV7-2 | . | CASSLRGQETQYF | TGTGCCAGCAGCTTGAGGGGCCAAGAGACCCAGTACTTC
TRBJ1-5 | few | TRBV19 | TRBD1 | CASSVDRDYQPQHF | TGTGCCAGTAGTGTCGACAGGGACTATCAGCCCCAGCATTTT
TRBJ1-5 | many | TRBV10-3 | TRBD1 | CAIRDREQPQHF | TGTGCCATCAGGGACAGGGAACAGCCCCAGCATTTT
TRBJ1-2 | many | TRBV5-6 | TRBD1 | CATRRDRGLDGYTF | TGTGCCACCAGACGGGACAGGGGGTTAGATGGCTACACCTTC
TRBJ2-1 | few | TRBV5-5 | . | CASRREGQGSYNEQFF | TGTGCCAGCAGGCGGGAGGGACAGGGTTCCTACAATGAGCAGTTCTTC
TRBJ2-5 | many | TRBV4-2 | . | CASSPGTQETQYF | TGTGCCAGCAGTCCTGGGACCCAAGAGACCCAGTACTTC
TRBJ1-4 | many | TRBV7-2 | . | CASSKGQGPSNEKLFF | TGTGCCAGCAGCAAAGGTCAGGGACCGTCGAATGAAAAACTGTTTTTT
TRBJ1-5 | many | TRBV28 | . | CASSLGQSGNQPQHF | TGTGCCAGCAGTTTAGGTCAAAGTGGCAATCAGCCCCAGCATTTT
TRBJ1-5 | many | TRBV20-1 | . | CSGQNGPRGQPQHF | TGCAGTGGACAGAATGGTCCTCGCGGTCAGCCCCAGCATTTT
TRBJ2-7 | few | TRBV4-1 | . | CASSQVGDVWRTSYEQYF | TGCGCCAGCAGCCAAGTTGGTGATGTCTGGCGTACATCCTACGAGCAGTACTTC
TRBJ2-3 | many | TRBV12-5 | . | CASGLSNTDTQYF | TGTGCTAGCGGGTTAAGTAACACAGATACGCAGTATTTT
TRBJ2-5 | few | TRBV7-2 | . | CASSLVGGGGTQYF | TGTGCCAGCAGCTTAGTAGGGGGGGGAGGGACCCAGTACTTC
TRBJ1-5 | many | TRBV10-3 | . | CAIGRGEANQPQHF | TGTGCCATCGGGAGGGGAGAGGCCAATCAGCCCCAGCATTTT
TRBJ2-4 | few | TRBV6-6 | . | CASSYSVAKNIQYF | TGTGCCAGCAGTTACTCAGTAGCCAAAAACATTCAGTACTTC
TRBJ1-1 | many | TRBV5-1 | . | CASRNGPNTEAFF | TGCGCCAGCAGGAACGGACCGAACACTGAAGCTTTCTTT
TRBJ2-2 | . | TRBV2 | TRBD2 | CASSEEGLTNTGELFF | TGTGCCAGCAGTGAGGAGGGACTAACGAACACCGGGGAGCTGTTTTTT
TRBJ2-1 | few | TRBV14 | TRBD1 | CASSHGQGDFF | TGTGCCAGCAGCCACGGACAGGGCGACTTCTTC
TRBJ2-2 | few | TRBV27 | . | CAGSHLGGELFF | TGTGCCGGCAGCCACCTCGGAGGGGAGCTGTTTTTT
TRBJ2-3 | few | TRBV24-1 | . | CATSDSGMGERADTQYF | TGTGCCACCAGTGATTCTGGGATGGGGGAGCGGGCAGATACGCAGTATTTT
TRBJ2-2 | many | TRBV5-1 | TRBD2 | CASGRLAGVSGELFF | TGCGCCAGCGGCAGACTAGCGGGGGTCTCCGGGGAGCTGTTTTTT
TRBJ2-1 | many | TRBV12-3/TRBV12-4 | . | CASSSDWTHEQFF | TGTGCCAGCAGTTCGGACTGGACCCATGAGCAGTTCTTC
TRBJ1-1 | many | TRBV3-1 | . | CASSHPAWNTEAFF | TGTGCCAGCAGCCACCCCGCATGGAACACTGAAGCTTTCTTT
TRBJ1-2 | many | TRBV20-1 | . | CSAAGEGYTF | TGCAGTGCGGCAGGGGAGGGCTACACCTTC
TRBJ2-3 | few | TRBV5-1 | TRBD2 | CASSSQAGRTDTQYF | TGCGCCAGCAGCTCCCAAGCGGGGAGAACAGATACGCAGTATTTT
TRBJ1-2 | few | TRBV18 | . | CASSPTEDGYGYTF | TGTGCCAGCTCACCCACCGAGGACGGCTATGGCTACACCTTC
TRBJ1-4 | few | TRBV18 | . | CASSPPGVNEKLFF | TGTGCCAGCTCCCCCCCAGGGGTAAATGAAAAACTGTTTTTT